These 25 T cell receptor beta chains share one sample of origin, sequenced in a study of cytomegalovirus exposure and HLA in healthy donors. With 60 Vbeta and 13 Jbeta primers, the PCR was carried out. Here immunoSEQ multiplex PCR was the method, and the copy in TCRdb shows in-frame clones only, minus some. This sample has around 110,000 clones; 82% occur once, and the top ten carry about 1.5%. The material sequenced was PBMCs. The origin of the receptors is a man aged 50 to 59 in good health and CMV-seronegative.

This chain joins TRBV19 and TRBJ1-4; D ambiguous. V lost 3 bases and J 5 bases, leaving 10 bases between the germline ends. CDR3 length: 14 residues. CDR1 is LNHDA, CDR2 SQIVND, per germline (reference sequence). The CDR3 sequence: CASSIGLANEKLFF. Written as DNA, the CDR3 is TGTGCCAGTAGTATCGGGTTGGCGAATGAAAAACTGTTTTTT.

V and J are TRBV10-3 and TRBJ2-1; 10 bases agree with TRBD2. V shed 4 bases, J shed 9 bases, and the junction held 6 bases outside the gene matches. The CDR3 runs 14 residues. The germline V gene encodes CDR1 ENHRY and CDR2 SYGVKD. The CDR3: CAISAGTSAPEQFF. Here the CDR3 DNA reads TGTGCCATCAGTGCGGGGACTAGCGCTCCTGAGCAGTTCTTC.

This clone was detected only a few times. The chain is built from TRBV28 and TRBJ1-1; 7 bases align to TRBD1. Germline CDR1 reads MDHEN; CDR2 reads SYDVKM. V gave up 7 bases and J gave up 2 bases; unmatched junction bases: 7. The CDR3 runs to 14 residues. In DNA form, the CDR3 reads TGTGCCAGCACCCAGGGGGACTTAAACACTGAAGCTTTCTTT. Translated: CASTQGDLNTEAFF.

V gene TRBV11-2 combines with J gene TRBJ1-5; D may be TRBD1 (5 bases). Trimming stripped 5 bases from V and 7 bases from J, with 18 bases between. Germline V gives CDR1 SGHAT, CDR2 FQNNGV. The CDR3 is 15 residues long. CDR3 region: CASSPGGYGGQPQHF. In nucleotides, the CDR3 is TGTGCCAGCAGCCCGGGGGGGTACGGGGGGCAGCCCCAGCATTTT.

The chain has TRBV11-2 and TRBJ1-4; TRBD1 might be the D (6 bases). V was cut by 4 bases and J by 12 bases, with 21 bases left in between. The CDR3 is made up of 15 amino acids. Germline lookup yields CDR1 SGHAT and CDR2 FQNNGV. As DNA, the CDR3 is TGTGCCAGCAGCTCCCGACAGGTCCGAGGGGGGGAACTGTTTTTT. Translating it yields CASSSRQVRGGELFF.

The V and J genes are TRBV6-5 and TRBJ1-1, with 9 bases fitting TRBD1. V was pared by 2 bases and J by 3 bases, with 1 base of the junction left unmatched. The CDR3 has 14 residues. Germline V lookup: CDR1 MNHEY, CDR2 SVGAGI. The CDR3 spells CASSYRDRDTEAFF. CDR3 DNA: TGTGCCAGCAGTTACCGGGACAGGGACACTGAAGCTTTCTTT.

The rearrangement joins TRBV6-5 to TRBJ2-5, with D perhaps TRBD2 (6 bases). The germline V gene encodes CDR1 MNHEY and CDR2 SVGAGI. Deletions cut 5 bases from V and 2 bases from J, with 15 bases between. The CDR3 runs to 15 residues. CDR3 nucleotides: TGTGCCAGCAGTGTGGTAGGGCGGGGACAAGAGACCCAGTACTTC. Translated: CASSVVGRGQETQYF.

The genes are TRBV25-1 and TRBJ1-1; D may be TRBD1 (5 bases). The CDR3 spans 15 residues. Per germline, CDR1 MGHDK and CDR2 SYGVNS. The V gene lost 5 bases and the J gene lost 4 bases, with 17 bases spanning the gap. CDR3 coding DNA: TGTGCCAGCAGTCCCCCGGTAATTCAGGGCACTGAAGCTTTCTTT. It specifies CASSPPVIQGTEAFF.

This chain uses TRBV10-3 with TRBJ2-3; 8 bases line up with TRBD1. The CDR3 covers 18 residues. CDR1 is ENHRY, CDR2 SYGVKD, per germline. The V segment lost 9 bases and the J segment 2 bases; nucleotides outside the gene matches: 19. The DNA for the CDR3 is TGTGCCATTCGAGGGCAGGGGGCCCAAGGTTCTTACACAGATACGCAGTATTTT. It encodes CAIRGQGAQGSYTDTQYF.

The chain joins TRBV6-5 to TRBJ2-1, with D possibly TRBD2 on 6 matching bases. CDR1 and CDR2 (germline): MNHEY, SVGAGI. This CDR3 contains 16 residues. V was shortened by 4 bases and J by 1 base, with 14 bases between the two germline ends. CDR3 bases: TGTGCCAGCAGTTCCCGACTCCTAGCGTCCTACAATGAGCAGTTCTTC. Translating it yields CASSSRLLASYNEQFF.

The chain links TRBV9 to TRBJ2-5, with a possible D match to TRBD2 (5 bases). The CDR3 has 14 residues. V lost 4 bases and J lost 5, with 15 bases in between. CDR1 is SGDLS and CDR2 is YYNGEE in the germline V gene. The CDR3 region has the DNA TGTGCCAGCAGCCCAGGACCTGAGCGGGAGACCCAGTACTTC. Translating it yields CASSPGPERETQYF.

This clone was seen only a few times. CDR3 in amino acids: CAISGSGGATDTQYF. In nucleotides, the CDR3 is TGTGCCATCAGTGGAAGCGGGGGGGCCACAGATACGCAGTATTTT. V is TRBV10-3 and J is TRBJ2-3; TRBD2 agrees at 10 bases. The germline CDR1 and CDR2 sequences are ENHRY and SYGVKD. Trimming at V came to 4 bases and at J to 2 bases, leaving 3 bases not matched to a gene. This CDR3 spans 15 amino acids.

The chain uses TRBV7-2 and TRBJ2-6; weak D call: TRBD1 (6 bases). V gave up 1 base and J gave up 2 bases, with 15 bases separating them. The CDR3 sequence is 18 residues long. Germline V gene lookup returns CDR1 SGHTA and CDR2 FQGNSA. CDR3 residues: CASSLERGSSPGANVLTF. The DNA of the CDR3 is TGTGCCAGCAGCTTAGAGAGGGGGTCCTCTCCTGGGGCCAACGTCCTGACTTTC.

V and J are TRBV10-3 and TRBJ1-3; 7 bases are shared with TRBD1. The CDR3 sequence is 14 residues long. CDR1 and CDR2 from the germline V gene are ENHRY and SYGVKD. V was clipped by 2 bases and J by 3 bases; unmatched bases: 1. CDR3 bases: TGTGCCATCAGTGAGACAGGGGATGGAAACACCATATATTTT. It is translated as CAISETGDGNTIYF.

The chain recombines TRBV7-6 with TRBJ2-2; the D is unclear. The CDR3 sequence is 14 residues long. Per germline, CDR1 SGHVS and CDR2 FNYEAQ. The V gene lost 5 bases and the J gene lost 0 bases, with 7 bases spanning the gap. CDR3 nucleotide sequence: TGTGCCAGCAGCCCCGACACGAACACCGGGGAGCTGTTTTTT. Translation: CASSPDTNTGELFF.

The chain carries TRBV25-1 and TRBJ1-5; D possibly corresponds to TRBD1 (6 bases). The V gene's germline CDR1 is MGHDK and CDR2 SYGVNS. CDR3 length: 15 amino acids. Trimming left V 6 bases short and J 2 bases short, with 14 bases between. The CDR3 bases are TGTGCCAGCAGCGAGGGGGGGTGGGGCAATCAGCCCCAGCATTTT. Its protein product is CASSEGGWGNQPQHF. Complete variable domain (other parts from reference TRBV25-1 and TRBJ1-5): EADIYQTPRYLVIGTGKKITLECSQTMGHDKMYWYQQDPGMELHLIHYSYGVNSTEKGDLSSESTVSRIRTEHFPLTLESARPSHTSQYLCASSEGGWGNQPQHFGDGTRLSIL.

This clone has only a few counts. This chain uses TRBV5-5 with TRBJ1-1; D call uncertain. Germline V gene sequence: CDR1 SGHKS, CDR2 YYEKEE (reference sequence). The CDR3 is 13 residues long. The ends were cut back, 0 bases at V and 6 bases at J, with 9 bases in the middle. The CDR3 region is CASSLDSGPEAFF. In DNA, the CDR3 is TGTGCCAGCAGCTTGGACAGCGGCCCTGAAGCTTTCTTT. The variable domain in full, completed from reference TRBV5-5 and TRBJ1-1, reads DAGVTQSPTHLIKTRGQQVTLRCSPISGHKSVSWYQQVLGQGPQFIFQYYEKEERGRGNFPDRFSARQFPNYSSELNVNALLLGDSALYLCASSLDSGPEAFFGQGTRLTVV.

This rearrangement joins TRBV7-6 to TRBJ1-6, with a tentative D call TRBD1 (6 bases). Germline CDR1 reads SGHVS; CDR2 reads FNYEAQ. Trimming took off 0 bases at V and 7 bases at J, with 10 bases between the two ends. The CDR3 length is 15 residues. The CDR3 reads CASSLARTANSPLHF. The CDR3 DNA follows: TGTGCCAGCAGCTTAGCTAGGACAGCAAATTCACCCCTCCACTTT.

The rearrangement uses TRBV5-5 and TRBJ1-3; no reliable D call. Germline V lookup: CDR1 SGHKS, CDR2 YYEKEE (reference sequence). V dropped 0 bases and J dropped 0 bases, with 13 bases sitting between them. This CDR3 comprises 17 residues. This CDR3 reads CASSLEAGGVSGNTIYF. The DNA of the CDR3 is TGTGCCAGCAGCTTGGAGGCTGGCGGAGTCTCTGGAAACACCATATATTTT.

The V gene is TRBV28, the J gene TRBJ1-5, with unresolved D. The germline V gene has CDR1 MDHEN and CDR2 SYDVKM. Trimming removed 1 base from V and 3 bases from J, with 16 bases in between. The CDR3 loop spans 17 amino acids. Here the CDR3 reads CASSLFSVRHANQPQHF. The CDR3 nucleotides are TGTGCCAGCAGTTTATTCTCCGTGCGACACGCCAATCAGCCCCAGCATTTT.

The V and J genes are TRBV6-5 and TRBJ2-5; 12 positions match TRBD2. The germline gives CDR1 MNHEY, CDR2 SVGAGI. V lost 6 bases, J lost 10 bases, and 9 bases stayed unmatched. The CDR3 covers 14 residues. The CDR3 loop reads CASSLAGGKGGQYF. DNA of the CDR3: TGTGCCAGCAGCCTAGCGGGGGGGAAAGGGGGCCAGTACTTC.

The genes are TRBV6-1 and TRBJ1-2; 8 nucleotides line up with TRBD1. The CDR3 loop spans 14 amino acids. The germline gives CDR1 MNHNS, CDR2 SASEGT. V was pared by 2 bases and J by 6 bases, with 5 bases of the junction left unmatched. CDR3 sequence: CASSERGTGDGYTF. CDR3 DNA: TGTGCCAGCAGTGAAAGAGGGACAGGCGATGGCTACACCTTC.

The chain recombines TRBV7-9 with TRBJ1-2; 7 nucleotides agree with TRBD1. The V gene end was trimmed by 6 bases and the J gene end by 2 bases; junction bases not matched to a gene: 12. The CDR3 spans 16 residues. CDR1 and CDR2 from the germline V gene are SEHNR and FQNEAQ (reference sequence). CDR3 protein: CASRRQGSVYNYGYTF. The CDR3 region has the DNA TGTGCCAGCAGGCGACAGGGATCTGTGTACAACTATGGCTACACCTTC.

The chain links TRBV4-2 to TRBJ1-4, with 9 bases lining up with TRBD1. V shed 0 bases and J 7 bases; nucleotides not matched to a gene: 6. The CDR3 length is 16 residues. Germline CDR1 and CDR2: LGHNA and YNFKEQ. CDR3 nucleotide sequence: TGTGCCAGCAGCCAAGAACAGGGGGCCCGGGGTGAAAAACTGTTTTTT. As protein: CASSQEQGARGEKLFF.

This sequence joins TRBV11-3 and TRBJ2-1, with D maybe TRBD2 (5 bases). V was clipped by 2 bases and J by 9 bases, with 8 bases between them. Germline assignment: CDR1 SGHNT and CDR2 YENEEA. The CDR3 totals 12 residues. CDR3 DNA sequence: TGTGCCAGCAGCTTAATGAGCGGTGAGCAGTTCTTC. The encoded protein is CASSLMSGEQFF.